The clone carrying this TCR beta chain was seen a handful of times. Described treatment: oral pan-JAK inhibitor, 5-10 mg twice daily. The data originate from a study of CD8+ T cells in alopecia areata. In the study overall: Patients took tofacitinib for 6 to 18 months, followed by 6 drug-free months.

RNA extraction and reverse transcription yielded cDNA as sequencing template. Libraries were prepared by immunoSEQ multiplex PCR; TCRdb keeps only in-frame clonotypes and omits some of them. The table has under 250,000 clones, less than 75% seen once; the top ten hold around 1.6%. Germline CDR1 and CDR2: SQVTM and ANQGSEA. V shed 7 bases, J shed 0 bases, and the junction held 9 bases outside the gene matches. CDR3 size: 15 residues. The TCR sequence derives from a human donor with alopecia areata. The V and J genes are TRBV29-1 and TRBJ2-7; 10 nucleotides agree with TRBD1. The sample in question was CD4+ T cells sorted from blood, obtained at week 4, from a patient treated with tofacitinib. CDR3 loop: CSAQTGTGASYEQYF. In DNA, the CDR3 is TGCAGCGCCCAAACCGGGACAGGGGCCTCCTACGAGCAGTACTTC.